A selection of T cell receptor beta chains follows, all from one sample in a study of shared clonotypes between healthy human individuals. Generated by immunoSEQ multiplex PCR, the TCRdb table keeps only in-frame clones and is missing some. The sample yields 850,000 to 1,100,000 clones, 60% to 85% seen once. The sample taken for sequencing was memory CD4+ T cells from PBMCs. The source of these receptors is a man aged 18-30 years in good health. Some clones in this sample may be carry-over from other donors' samples. CDR3s include the opening cysteine and the closing phenylalanine or tryptophan. A D gene is named only where the DNA matches it firmly. Some rows have no size entry. The others give once, few or many, or a class for an expanded clone.

v_call: TRBV11-2; j_call: TRBJ2-1; d_call: NA; clone_size: NA; cdr3_nt: TGTGCCAGCAGCTTAGGGATGAACAATGAGCAGTTCTTC; cdr3_aa: CASSLGMNNEQFF
v_call: TRBV10-3; j_call: TRBJ1-2; d_call: NA; clone_size: NA; cdr3_nt: TGTGCCATCAGTGAGTCAGGAATTCGCCACGGGTATGGCTACACCTTC; cdr3_aa: CAISESGIRHGYGYTF
v_call: TRBV28; j_call: TRBJ2-7; d_call: NA; clone_size: NA; cdr3_nt: TGTGCCAGCAGTTTAGTTGAGGGATCCGAGCAGTACTTC; cdr3_aa: CASSLVEGSEQYF
v_call: TRBV6-1; j_call: TRBJ2-1; d_call: NA; clone_size: NA; cdr3_nt: TGTGCCATCGGACTATCCCCAGTGGTCGATGAGCAGTTCTTC; cdr3_aa: CAIGLSPVVDEQFF
v_call: TRBV6-1; j_call: TRBJ1-5; d_call: NA; clone_size: NA; cdr3_nt: TGTGCCAGCAGACCCCGGGGCGATCAGCCCCAGCATTTT; cdr3_aa: CASRPRGDQPQHF
v_call: TRBV28; j_call: TRBJ2-3; d_call: NA; clone_size: NA; cdr3_nt: TGTGCCAGCAGTCTAGGGGGGACAGATACGCAGTATTTT; cdr3_aa: CASSLGGTDTQYF
v_call: TRBV19; j_call: TRBJ1-2; d_call: NA; clone_size: few; cdr3_nt: TGTGCCAGTAGTATAGGATGGGGTGACTATGGCTACACCTTC; cdr3_aa: CASSIGWGDYGYTF
v_call: TRBV11-2; j_call: TRBJ2-1; d_call: NA; clone_size: NA; cdr3_nt: TGTGCCAGCAGCTTAGCCTGGCGACCGTCCTACAATGAGCAGTTCTTC; cdr3_aa: CASSLAWRPSYNEQFF
v_call: TRBV7-3; j_call: TRBJ2-3; d_call: NA; clone_size: NA; cdr3_nt: TGTGCCAGCAGCCCCCGTCTCACCGGGGCTGGAGATACGCAGTATTTT; cdr3_aa: CASSPRLTGAGDTQYF
v_call: TRBV29-1; j_call: TRBJ2-1; d_call: TRBD2; clone_size: NA; cdr3_nt: TGCAGCGTTGAAAGCCTAGCGGGAAATGAGCAGTTCTTC; cdr3_aa: CSVESLAGNEQFF
v_call: TRBV9; j_call: TRBJ2-2; d_call: NA; clone_size: NA; cdr3_nt: TGTGCCAGCAGCCCCCGGGGTTTCGCCCTCGGGTCCGGGGAGCTGTTTTTT; cdr3_aa: CASSPRGFALGSGELFF
v_call: TRBV14; j_call: TRBJ2-3; d_call: TRBD2; clone_size: NA; cdr3_nt: TGTGCCAGCAGCCTAACACTTAGTAGCGGGAGCAGAACAGATACGCAGTATTTT; cdr3_aa: CASSLTLSSGSRTDTQYF
v_call: TRBV5-1; j_call: TRBJ2-3; d_call: NA; clone_size: NA; cdr3_nt: TGCGCCAGCAGCTTGGTTGGGCGGATTAGCACAGATACGCAGTATTTT; cdr3_aa: CASSLVGRISTDTQYF
v_call: TRBV7-9; j_call: TRBJ2-1; d_call: NA; clone_size: NA; cdr3_nt: TGTGCCAGCATCCTCTCGATGGGCCCCAGTGAGCAGTTCTTC; cdr3_aa: CASILSMGPSEQFF
v_call: TRBV2; j_call: TRBJ2-7; d_call: TRBD1; clone_size: NA; cdr3_nt: TGTGCCAGCAGTCCAGGGACAGGCCCCTACGAGCAGTACTTC; cdr3_aa: CASSPGTGPYEQYF
v_call: TRBV2; j_call: TRBJ1-1; d_call: NA; clone_size: NA; cdr3_nt: TGTGCCAGCAGTGAAGTTTGGGGGATTGAAGCTTTCTTT; cdr3_aa: CASSEVWGIEAFF
v_call: TRBV7-2; j_call: TRBJ1-1; d_call: NA; clone_size: NA; cdr3_nt: TGTGCCAGCAGCAGAGGTCGGACGACTGAAGCTTTCTTT; cdr3_aa: CASSRGRTTEAFF
v_call: TRBV7-2; j_call: TRBJ2-1; d_call: NA; clone_size: NA; cdr3_nt: TGTGCCAGCAGAGCGGCGGGGAGGGAGCAGTTCTTC; cdr3_aa: CASRAAGREQFF
v_call: TRBV4-1; j_call: TRBJ1-2; d_call: NA; clone_size: NA; cdr3_nt: TGCGCCAGCAGCCAAGTATATCCAGCTAACTATGGCTACACCTTC; cdr3_aa: CASSQVYPANYGYTF
v_call: TRBV30; j_call: TRBJ2-4; d_call: TRBD1; clone_size: NA; cdr3_nt: TGTGCCTGGAGTAGAGACAGGGCCATTCAGTACTTC; cdr3_aa: CAWSRDRAIQYF
v_call: TRBV6-1; j_call: TRBJ1-1; d_call: TRBD1; clone_size: few; cdr3_nt: TGTGCCAGCAGTGAGGTACAGGGGCGGAACACTGAAGCTTTCTTT; cdr3_aa: CASSEVQGRNTEAFF
v_call: TRBV7-2; j_call: TRBJ2-2; d_call: TRBD2; clone_size: NA; cdr3_nt: TGTGCCAGCAGCTCCCCGGGACTAGCGGCTCCCGGGGAGCTGTTTTTT; cdr3_aa: CASSSPGLAAPGELFF
v_call: TRBV5-1; j_call: TRBJ2-7; d_call: TRBD1; clone_size: NA; cdr3_nt: TGCGCCAGCAGCCCAACAGGGGTCTACGAGCAGTACTTC; cdr3_aa: CASSPTGVYEQYF
v_call: TRBV5-4; j_call: TRBJ2-3; d_call: TRBD2; clone_size: NA; cdr3_nt: TGTGCCAGCAGCTTGGCAGCGGGAACCTACACAGATACGCAGTATTTT; cdr3_aa: CASSLAAGTYTDTQYF
v_call: TRBV28; j_call: TRBJ2-7; d_call: NA; clone_size: NA; cdr3_nt: TGTGCCAGCAGATTACCCGGCTACGAGCAGTACTTC; cdr3_aa: CASRLPGYEQYF
v_call: TRBV6-5; j_call: TRBJ1-4; d_call: NA; clone_size: NA; cdr3_nt: TGTGCCAGCAGTTACGACGGGACGCCGGGCGAAAAACTGTTTTTT; cdr3_aa: CASSYDGTPGEKLFF
v_call: TRBV30; j_call: TRBJ1-1; d_call: NA; clone_size: few; cdr3_nt: TGTGCCTGGAGTGTCAGCGCAGACACTGAAGCTTTCTTT; cdr3_aa: CAWSVSADTEAFF
v_call: TRBV10-3; j_call: TRBJ2-1; d_call: NA; clone_size: NA; cdr3_nt: TGTGCCATCAGCCGAGACCAGCTGGTCAATGAGCAGTTCTTC; cdr3_aa: CAISRDQLVNEQFF
v_call: TRBV7-9; j_call: TRBJ1-4; d_call: NA; clone_size: NA; cdr3_nt: TGTGCCAGCAGCTCTGGACAGTCAGCAACTAATGAAAAACTGTTTTTT; cdr3_aa: CASSSGQSATNEKLFF
v_call: TRBV5-1; j_call: TRBJ1-2; d_call: TRBD1; clone_size: NA; cdr3_nt: TGCGCCAGCAGCTCAGGGGGCGCTAACTATGGCTACACCTTC; cdr3_aa: CASSSGGANYGYTF
v_call: TRBV7-3; j_call: TRBJ2-1; d_call: TRBD1; clone_size: NA; cdr3_nt: TGTGCCAGCAGCTTAAACTCTGCGACAGGGTCCCCCTTCGGTGAGCAGTTCTTC; cdr3_aa: CASSLNSATGSPFGEQFF
v_call: TRBV7-2; j_call: TRBJ1-2; d_call: NA; clone_size: once; cdr3_nt: TGTGCCAGCAGCCCCCCGTCGGGGTTCTATGGCTACACCTTC; cdr3_aa: CASSPPSGFYGYTF
v_call: TRBV30; j_call: TRBJ1-1; d_call: NA; clone_size: NA; cdr3_nt: TGTGCCTGGAGTGTACTTGAGGGGCACACTGAAGCTTTCTTT; cdr3_aa: CAWSVLEGHTEAFF
v_call: TRBV5-4; j_call: TRBJ1-2; d_call: NA; clone_size: few; cdr3_nt: TGTGCCAGCAGCCCCAGCGGGGGAGCAGTCCTCTATGGCTACACCTTC; cdr3_aa: CASSPSGGAVLYGYTF
v_call: TRBV5-6; j_call: TRBJ1-1; d_call: TRBD1; clone_size: NA; cdr3_nt: TGTGCCAGCAGCCCTGTCGGCACAGGGGAGACTGAAGCTTTCTTT; cdr3_aa: CASSPVGTGETEAFF
v_call: TRBV21-1; j_call: TRBJ2-6; d_call: NA; clone_size: NA; cdr3_nt: TGTGCCAGCAGCATGAGGACTAGCGGTGGCTCTGGGGCCAACGTCCTGACTTTC; cdr3_aa: CASSMRTSGGSGANVLTF
v_call: TRBV5-1; j_call: TRBJ2-2; d_call: TRBD2; clone_size: NA; cdr3_nt: TGCGCCAGCAGCCAAGGACTAGCGGGAAACACCGGGGAGCTGTTTTTT; cdr3_aa: CASSQGLAGNTGELFF
v_call: TRBV14; j_call: TRBJ1-5; d_call: TRBD1; clone_size: NA; cdr3_nt: TGTGCCAGCAGCCAAGATCGGGACAGGATCTATTATAGCAATCAGCCCCAGCATTTT; cdr3_aa: CASSQDRDRIYYSNQPQHF
v_call: TRBV30; j_call: TRBJ1-3; d_call: NA; clone_size: NA; cdr3_nt: TGTGCCCACGCGGTAACCAGGCTCTCTGGAAACACCATATATTTT; cdr3_aa: CAHAVTRLSGNTIYF